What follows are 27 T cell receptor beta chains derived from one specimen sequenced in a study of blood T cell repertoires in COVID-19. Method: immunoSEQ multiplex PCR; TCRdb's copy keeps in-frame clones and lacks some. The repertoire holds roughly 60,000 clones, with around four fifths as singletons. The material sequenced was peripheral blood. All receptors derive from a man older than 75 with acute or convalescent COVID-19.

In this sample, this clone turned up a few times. CDR3 sequence (DNA): TGTGCCAGCAGCACCCGACATAGGACTAGCGGGGGGGCGGGCGAGCAGTACTTC. It yields the protein CASSTRHRTSGGAGEQYF. The V and J genes are TRBV7-8 and TRBJ2-7, with 15 bases matching TRBD2. CDR3 length: 18 residues. After removal of 5 bases from V and 6 bases from J, the junction contained 14 bases not matched to a gene. Germline values: CDR1 SGHVS, CDR2 FQNEAQ. Full variable domain (outside the CDR3, taken from reference TRBV7-8 and TRBJ2-7): GAGVSQSPRYKVAKRGQDVALRCDPISGHVSLFWYQQALGQGPEFLTYFQNEAQLDKSGLPSDRFFAERPEGSVSTLKIQRTQQEDSAVYLCASSTRHRTSGGAGEQYFGPGTRLTVT.

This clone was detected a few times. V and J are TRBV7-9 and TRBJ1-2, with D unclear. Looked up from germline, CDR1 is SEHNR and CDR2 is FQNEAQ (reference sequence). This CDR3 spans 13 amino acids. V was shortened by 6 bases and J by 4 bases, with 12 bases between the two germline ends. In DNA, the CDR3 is TGTGCCAGCAGTGCCCCGGGTGGCTATGGCTACACCTTC. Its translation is CASSAPGGYGYTF.

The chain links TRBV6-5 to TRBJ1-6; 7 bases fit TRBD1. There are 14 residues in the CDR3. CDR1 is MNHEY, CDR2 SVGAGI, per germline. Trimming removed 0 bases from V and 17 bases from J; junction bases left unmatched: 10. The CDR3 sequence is CASSYSNSGQEIHF. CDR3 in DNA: TGTGCCAGCAGTTACTCGAACTCCGGACAGGAAATCCACTTT.

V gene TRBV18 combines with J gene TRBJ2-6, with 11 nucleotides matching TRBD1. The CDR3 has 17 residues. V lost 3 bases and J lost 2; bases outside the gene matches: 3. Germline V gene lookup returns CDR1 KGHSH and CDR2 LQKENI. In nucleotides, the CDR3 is TGTGCCAGCTCACCGTGGGACAGGGGGGCTGGGGCCAACGTCCTGACTTTC. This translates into CASSPWDRGAGANVLTF.

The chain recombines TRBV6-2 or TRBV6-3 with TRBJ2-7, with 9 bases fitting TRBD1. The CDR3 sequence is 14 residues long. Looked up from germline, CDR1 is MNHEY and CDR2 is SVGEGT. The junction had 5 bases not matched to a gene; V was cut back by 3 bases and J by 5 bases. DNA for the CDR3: TGTGCCAGCAGTTATGGGACAGGGTTCAACGAGCAGTACTTC. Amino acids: CASSYGTGFNEQYF.

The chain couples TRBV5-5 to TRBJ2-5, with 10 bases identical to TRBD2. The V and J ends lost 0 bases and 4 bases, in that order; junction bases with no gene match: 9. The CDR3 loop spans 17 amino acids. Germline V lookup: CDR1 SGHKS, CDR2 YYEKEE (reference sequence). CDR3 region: CASSLAGSGGAVETQYF. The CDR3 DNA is TGTGCCAGCAGCTTGGCCGGGAGCGGGGGGGCGGTAGAGACCCAGTACTTC.

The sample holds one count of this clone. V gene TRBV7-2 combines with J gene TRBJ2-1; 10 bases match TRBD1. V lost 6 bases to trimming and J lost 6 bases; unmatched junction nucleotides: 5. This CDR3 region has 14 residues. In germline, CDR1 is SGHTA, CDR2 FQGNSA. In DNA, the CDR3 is TGTGCCAGCAGTCGTCGACAGGGGGCCAATGAGCAGTTCTTC. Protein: CASSRRQGANEQFF.

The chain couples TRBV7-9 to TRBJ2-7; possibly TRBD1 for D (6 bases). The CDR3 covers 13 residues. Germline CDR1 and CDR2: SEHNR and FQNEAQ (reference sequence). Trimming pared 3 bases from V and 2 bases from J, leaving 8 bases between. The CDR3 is CASSLNRAYEQYF. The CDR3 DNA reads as TGTGCCAGCAGCTTGAACAGGGCCTACGAGCAGTACTTC. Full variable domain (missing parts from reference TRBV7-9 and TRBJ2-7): DTGVSQNPRHKITKRGQNVTFRCDPISEHNRLYWYRQTLGQGPEFLTYFQNEAQLEKSRLLSDRFSAERPKGSFSTLEIQRTEQGDSAMYLCASSLNRAYEQYFGPGTRLTVT.

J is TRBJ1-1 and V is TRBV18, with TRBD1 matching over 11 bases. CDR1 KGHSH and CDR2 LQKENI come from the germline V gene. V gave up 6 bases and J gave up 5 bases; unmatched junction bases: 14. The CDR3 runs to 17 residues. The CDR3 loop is CASSRLPSGQGATEAFF. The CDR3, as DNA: TGTGCCAGCTCGCGACTCCCCTCCGGACAGGGGGCGACTGAAGCTTTCTTT.

Here the CDR3 DNA reads TGTGCCAGCAGCTTCGGCGGGGCATCCTACAATGAGCAGTTCTTC. It is translated as CASSFGGASYNEQFF. V is TRBV5-6 and J is TRBJ2-1; possible D gene TRBD2, 6 bases. In germline, CDR1 is SGHDT, CDR2 YYEEEE. The CDR3 consists of 15 residues. Deletions cut 2 bases from V and 1 base from J, with 10 bases between.

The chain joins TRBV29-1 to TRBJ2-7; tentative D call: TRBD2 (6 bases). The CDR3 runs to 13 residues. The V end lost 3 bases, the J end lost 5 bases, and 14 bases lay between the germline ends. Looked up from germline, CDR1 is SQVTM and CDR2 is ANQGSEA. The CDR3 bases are TGCAGCGTTGAGTTGGGGAGGTTGGACGAGCAGTACTTC. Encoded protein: CSVELGRLDEQYF.

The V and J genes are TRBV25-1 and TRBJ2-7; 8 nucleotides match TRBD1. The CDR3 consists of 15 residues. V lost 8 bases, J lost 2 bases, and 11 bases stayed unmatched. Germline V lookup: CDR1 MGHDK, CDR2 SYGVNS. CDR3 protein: CASRTTGTGTYEQYF. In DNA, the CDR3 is TGTGCCAGCCGCACCACCGGGACAGGAACCTACGAGCAGTACTTC.

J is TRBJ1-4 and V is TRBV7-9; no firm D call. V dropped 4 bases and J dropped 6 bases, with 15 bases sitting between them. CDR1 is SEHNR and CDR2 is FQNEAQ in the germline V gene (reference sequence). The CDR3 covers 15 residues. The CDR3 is CASSSPGKDYEKLFF. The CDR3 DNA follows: TGTGCCAGCAGCTCACCCGGGAAGGATTATGAAAAACTGTTTTTT.

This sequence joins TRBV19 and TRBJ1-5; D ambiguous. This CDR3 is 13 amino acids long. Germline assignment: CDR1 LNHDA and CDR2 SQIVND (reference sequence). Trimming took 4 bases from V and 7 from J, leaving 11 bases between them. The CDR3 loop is CASSTGFYQPQHF. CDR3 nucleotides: TGTGCCAGTAGTACGGGTTTTTACCAGCCCCAGCATTTT.

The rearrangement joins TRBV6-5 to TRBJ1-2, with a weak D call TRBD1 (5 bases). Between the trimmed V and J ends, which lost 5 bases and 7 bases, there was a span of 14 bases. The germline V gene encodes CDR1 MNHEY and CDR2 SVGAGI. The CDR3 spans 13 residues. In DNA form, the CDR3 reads TGTGCCAGCAGTCTTCACGGGACTGCTGGCTACACCTTC. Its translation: CASSLHGTAGYTF.

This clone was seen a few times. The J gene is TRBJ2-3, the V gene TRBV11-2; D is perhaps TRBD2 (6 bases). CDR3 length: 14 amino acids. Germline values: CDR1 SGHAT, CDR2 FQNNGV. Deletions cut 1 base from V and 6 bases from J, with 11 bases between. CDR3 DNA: TGTGCCAGCAGCTTAGGTGCCCTAGCGGATACGCAGTATTTT. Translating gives CASSLGALADTQYF.

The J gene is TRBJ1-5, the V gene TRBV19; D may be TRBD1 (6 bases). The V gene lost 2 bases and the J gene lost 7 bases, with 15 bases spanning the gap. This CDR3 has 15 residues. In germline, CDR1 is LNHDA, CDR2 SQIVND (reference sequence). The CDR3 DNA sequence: TGTGCCAGTAGTATATTCGTGGCAGGGGAGCAGCCCCAGCATTTT. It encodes CASSIFVAGEQPQHF.

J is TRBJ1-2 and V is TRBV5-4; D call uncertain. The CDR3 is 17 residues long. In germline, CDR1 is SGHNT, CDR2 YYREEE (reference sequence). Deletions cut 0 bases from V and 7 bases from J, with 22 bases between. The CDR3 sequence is CASSLAQSAARRGGYTF. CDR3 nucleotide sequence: TGTGCCAGCAGCTTGGCTCAGTCGGCAGCCCGTCGGGGTGGCTACACCTTC.

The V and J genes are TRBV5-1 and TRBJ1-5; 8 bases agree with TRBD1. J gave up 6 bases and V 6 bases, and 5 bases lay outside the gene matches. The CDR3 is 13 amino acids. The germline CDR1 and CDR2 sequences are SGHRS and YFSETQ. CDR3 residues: CASILGQGQPQHF. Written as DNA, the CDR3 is TGCGCCAGCATCCTTGGACAGGGTCAGCCCCAGCATTTT.

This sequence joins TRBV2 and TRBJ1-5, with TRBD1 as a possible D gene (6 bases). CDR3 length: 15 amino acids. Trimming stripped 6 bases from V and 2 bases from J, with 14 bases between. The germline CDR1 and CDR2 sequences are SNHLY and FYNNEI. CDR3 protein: CASSGEQGGNQPQHF. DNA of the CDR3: TGTGCCAGCAGCGGAGAACAGGGCGGCAATCAGCCCCAGCATTTT. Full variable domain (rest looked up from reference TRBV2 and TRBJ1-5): EPEVTQTPSHQVTQMGQEVILRCVPISNHLYFYWYRQILGQKVEFLVSFYNNEISEKSEIFDDQFSVERPDGSNFTLKIRSTKLEDSAMYFCASSGEQGGNQPQHFGDGTRLSIL.

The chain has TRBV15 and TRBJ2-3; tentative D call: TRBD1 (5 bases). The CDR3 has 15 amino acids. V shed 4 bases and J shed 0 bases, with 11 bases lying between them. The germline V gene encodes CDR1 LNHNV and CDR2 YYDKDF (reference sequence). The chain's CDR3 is CATSTRQTSTDTQYF. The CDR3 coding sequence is TGTGCCACCAGCACCCGACAGACCAGCACAGATACGCAGTATTTT.

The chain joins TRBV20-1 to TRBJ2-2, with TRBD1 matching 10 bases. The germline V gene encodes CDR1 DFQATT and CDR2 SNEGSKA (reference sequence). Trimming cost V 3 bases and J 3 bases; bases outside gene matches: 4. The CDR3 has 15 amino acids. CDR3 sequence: CSASGDRGDTGELFF. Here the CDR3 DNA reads TGCAGTGCTAGTGGGGACAGGGGAGACACCGGGGAGCTGTTTTTT.

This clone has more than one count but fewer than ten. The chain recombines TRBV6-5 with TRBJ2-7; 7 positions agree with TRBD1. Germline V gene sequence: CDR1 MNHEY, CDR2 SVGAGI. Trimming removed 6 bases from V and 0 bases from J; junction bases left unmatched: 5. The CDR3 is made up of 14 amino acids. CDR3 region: CASSPGQISYEQYF. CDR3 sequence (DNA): TGTGCCAGCAGCCCGGGACAGATCTCCTACGAGCAGTACTTC.

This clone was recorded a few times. CDR3 residues: CAISVRDRGFEQYF. DNA of the CDR3: TGTGCCATCAGTGTCCGGGACAGGGGATTCGAGCAGTACTTC. This chain uses TRBV10-3 with TRBJ2-7; 10 bases agree with TRBD1. This CDR3 is built from 14 residues. Trimming took 4 bases from V and 6 from J; bases not matched to a gene: 6. CDR1 is ENHRY and CDR2 is SYGVKD in the germline V gene.

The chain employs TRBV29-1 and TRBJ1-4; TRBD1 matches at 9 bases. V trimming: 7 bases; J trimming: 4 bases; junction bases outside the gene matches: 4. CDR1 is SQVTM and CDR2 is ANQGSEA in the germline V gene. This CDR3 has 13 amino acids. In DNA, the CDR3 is TGCAGCGGGATGGGACAGGGTAATGAAAAACTGTTTTTT. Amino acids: CSGMGQGNEKLFF.

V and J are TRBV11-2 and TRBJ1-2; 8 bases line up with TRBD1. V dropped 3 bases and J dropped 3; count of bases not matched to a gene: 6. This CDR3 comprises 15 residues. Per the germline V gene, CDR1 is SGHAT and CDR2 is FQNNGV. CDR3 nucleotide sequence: TGTGCCAGCAGCTTCGCAGGGGGCGCCGACTATGGCTACACCTTC. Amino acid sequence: CASSFAGGADYGYTF.

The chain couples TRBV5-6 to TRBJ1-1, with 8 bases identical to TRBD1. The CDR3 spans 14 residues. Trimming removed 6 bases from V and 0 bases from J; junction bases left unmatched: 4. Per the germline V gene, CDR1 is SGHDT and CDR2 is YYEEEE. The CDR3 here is CASTKDRVNTEAFF. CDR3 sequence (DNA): TGTGCCAGCACCAAGGACAGGGTGAACACTGAAGCTTTCTTT.